This TCR beta chain emerged from a study of a mutant IDH1 vaccine in newly diagnosed glioma (dated by TCRdb to 2020 to 2022). Background on the whole study: Across visits V03 through V10, patients got a total of eight vaccinations, given in weeks 1, 3, 5, 7, 11, 15, 19 and 23. For exploratory analyses, longitudinal TCRB deep sequencing was carried out in some 25 treated patients wherever samples were available. Of the approximately 29 treated patients, 62.5% were male and around 38% were female, and a mean age of approximately 40 years was recorded. Prior to enrollment, patients had been given standard therapy consisting of radiotherapy alone, temozolomide alone, or radiochemotherapy with temozolomide, with the combination given to most patients. Vaccination started 4-6 weeks after radiotherapy alone, or was given together with temozolomide cycles in the groups whose treatment included chemotherapy. Six visits were used for peripheral blood collection: V03 (baseline), V05, V07, V10, V12 and V13. What the authors observed across the whole study: The authors noted that analyses of patient blood samples could not be reproduced because of sample limitations. PBMC samples for TCRB deep sequencing were selected based on availability. Across multiple MHC alleles, vaccine-induced immune responses were seen in roughly 93% of patients. No apparent relationship was observed between pseudoprogression and alterations in the top peripheral T cell clonotypes detected by TCRB sequencing.

Receptor libraries were prepared by the immunoSEQ multiplex PCR assay. The hsTCRB Kit was used according to the manufacturer's protocol to amplify rearranged TCR beta chain sequences. An Illumina MiSeq was used to sequence the TCRB libraries. Per the source publication's procedure: The kit vendor's proprietary platform handled demultiplexing, trimming and gene mapping. TCRdb holds this immuneACCESS table with in-frame rearrangements only. Some clones are missing; in checked studies, unresolved V genes explain under half, and the rest has no known cause. That table furnishes V, J and clone size, whereas the DNA furnished D and trimming. The sample table lists tens of thousands of clones, roughly 84% of them with a count of one. The top ten constitute about 14% of the sample. Concerning this clone itself: The clone's antigen remains unknown. No much larger clone is present one base from it, and per-base qualities are unavailable.

Measured from the cysteine to the phenylalanine, the CDR3 is 14 residues long. Just the 42-base CDR3 DNA is kept, in frame starting at base 1. CDR1 and CDR2 were assigned from the germline V gene as MNHNS and SASEGT. A distance of 11 bases separates the germline ends of V and J, which lose 5 bases and 0 bases respectively. The sample's time point label is to be understood as: week 23, last vaccination. A 20-mer mutant IDH1 peptide at 300 micrograms in Montanide made up each vaccine dose, which was injected subcutaneously together with topical imiquimod. Newly diagnosed WHO grade 3 or 4 IDH1-mutant astrocytomas showing loss of nuclear ATRX were present in the donors. The samples were drawn from NOA16, a multicentre, single-arm, open-label phase I trial in Germany that tested a mutant IDH1 peptide vaccine in humans for the first time. Genomic DNA for TCRB sequencing was extracted from EDTA blood using the DNeasy Blood and Tissue Kit.

Sequencing was performed on PBMCs, taken from a glioma patient whose treatment included an IDH1 peptide vaccine. The receptor was derived from a man in his late teens or twenties with glioma. The chain employs TRBV6-1 and TRBJ2-7; a confident D gene designation cannot be given. The bases are TGTGCCAGCAGTATCCAGGTATACTCCTACGAGCAGTACTTC. Its translation reads: CASSIQVYSYEQYF.